The 22 T cell receptor beta chains below all came from one sample that was sequenced in a study of cytomegalovirus exposure and HLA in healthy donors. Researchers ran the PCR with 60 Vbeta and 13 Jbeta primers. Here immunoSEQ multiplex PCR was the method, and the copy in TCRdb shows in-frame clones only, minus some. Of about 180,000 clones listed, around 80% are singletons. Sequenced sample: PBMCs. The source is a female donor in good health and CMV-seronegative.

The CDR3 is CASSWGAGQGRSDIQYF. In nucleotides, the CDR3 is TGCGCCAGCAGCTGGGGAGCGGGACAGGGGAGATCTGACATTCAGTACTTC. The chain combines TRBV5-1 with TRBJ2-4; TRBD1 matches at 10 bases. J lost 8 bases, V lost 3 bases, and 14 bases had no gene match. Germline lookup yields CDR1 SGHRS and CDR2 YFSETQ. The length of the CDR3 is 17 residues. The whole variable domain, filled in from reference TRBV5-1 and TRBJ2-4, reads KAGVTQTPRYLIKTRGQQVTLSCSPISGHRSVSWYQQTPGQGLQFLFEYFSETQRNKGNFPGRFSGRQFSNSRSEMNVSTLELGDSALYLCASSWGAGQGRSDIQYFGAGTRLSVL.

V usage is TRBV6-5 and J usage is TRBJ2-2, with a tentative D call TRBD1 (5 bases). The CDR3 is 15 residues long. V gave up 0 bases and J gave up 10 bases, with 15 bases separating them. Germline V gene sequence: CDR1 MNHEY, CDR2 SVGAGI. CDR3 loop: CASSYSWGSGAELFF. Written as DNA, the CDR3 is TGTGCCAGCAGTTACTCGTGGGGCTCTGGGGCGGAGCTGTTTTTT.

The chain recombines TRBV6-5 with TRBJ2-1, with D possibly being TRBD2 (5 bases). V was trimmed by 4 bases and J by 10 bases, leaving 8 bases between them. The CDR3 spans 11 residues. Germline lookup yields CDR1 MNHEY and CDR2 SVGAGI. The CDR3 is CASSSTGEQFF. CDR3 bases: TGTGCCAGCAGTTCGACGGGGGAGCAGTTCTTC.

V gene TRBV18 combines with J gene TRBJ1-5; no firm D call. V was clipped by 4 bases and J by 2 bases, with 15 bases between them. The germline V gene encodes CDR1 KGHSH and CDR2 LQKENI. There are 16 residues in the CDR3. As DNA, the CDR3 is TGTGCCAGCTCACTGAGAGGTAGGCGCGGCAATCAGCCCCAGCATTTT. Translation gives CASSLRGRRGNQPQHF.

The rearrangement uses TRBV6-7 and TRBJ2-1; D is perhaps TRBD2 (8 bases). TRBV6-7 has ORF status, its function being uncertain. Between the trimmed V and J ends, which lost 5 bases and 4 bases, there was a span of 18 bases. The CDR3 loop spans 16 amino acids. For the CDR3, the DNA is TGTGCCAGCAGTCCCCAGGGGGGACTAGTATACAATGAGCAGTTCTTC. It is translated as CASSPQGGLVYNEQFF.

The chain links TRBV7-8 to TRBJ2-1, with TRBD2 matching over 8 bases. This CDR3 region has 14 residues. With 2 bases clipped from V and 11 bases from J, the junction kept 8 bases outside the gene matches. CDR1 and CDR2 (germline): SGHVS, FQNEAQ. The CDR3 spells CASSLNIREGQQFF. As DNA, the CDR3 is TGTGCCAGCAGCTTAAATATACGGGAGGGCCAGCAGTTCTTC.

This clone has only a few counts. The rearrangement joins TRBV9 to TRBJ2-3; D perhaps matches TRBD2 (6 bases). Germline CDR1 SGDLS, CDR2 YYNGEE. V lost 7 bases to trimming and J lost 0 bases, with 27 bases between them. The CDR3 length is 19 residues. DNA of the CDR3: TGTGCCAGCGGGGTGAGCCGGGACTTCTACTCGACTAGCACAGATACGCAGTATTTT. Its translation is CASGVSRDFYSTSTDTQYF.

J is TRBJ2-2 and V is TRBV27, with D possibly being TRBD2 (6 bases). V was shortened by 3 bases and J by 1 base, with 9 bases between the two germline ends. This CDR3 contains 15 residues. Germline loops: CDR1 MNHEY, CDR2 SMNVEV (reference sequence). Written as DNA, the CDR3 is TGTGCCAGCAGTTTGGAGGGTAAGAACACCGGGGAGCTGTTTTTT. Encoded protein: CASSLEGKNTGELFF.

The gene calls are TRBV11-2 and TRBJ1-2; D is possibly TRBD1 (6 bases). This CDR3 is built from 14 residues. The V and J ends lost 3 bases and 8 bases respectively, with 16 bases between them. Germline-derived CDR1 and CDR2 are SGHAT and FQNNGV. Here the CDR3 reads CASSLDSARKGYTF. The DNA of the CDR3 is TGTGCCAGCAGCTTGGACAGCGCTAGGAAAGGCTACACCTTC. Combining the CDR3 with reference TRBV11-2 and TRBJ1-2 gives the whole variable domain EAGVAQSPRYKIIEKRQSVAFWCNPISGHATLYWYQQILGQGPKLLIQFQNNGVVDDSQLPKDRFSAERLKGVDSTLKIQPAKLEDSAVYLCASSLDSARKGYTFGSGTRLTVV.

In its sample, this clone was seen a few times. CDR3 DNA sequence: TGTGCCAGTAGTACCTTGACAGGAGCCTACGAGCAGTACTTC. Amino acids: CASSTLTGAYEQYF. The chain links TRBV19 to TRBJ2-7, with D perhaps TRBD1 (6 bases). V lost 4 bases to trimming and J lost 2 bases, with 12 bases between them. Looked up from germline, CDR1 is LNHDA and CDR2 is SQIVND (reference sequence). The CDR3 loop spans 14 amino acids.

This chain links TRBV4-2 with TRBJ1-2; unclear D gene. CDR3 size: 12 residues. V shed 2 bases and J shed 6 bases, with 7 bases lying between them. In germline, CDR1 is LGHNA, CDR2 YNFKEQ. CDR3 loop: CASSQPGNGYTF. DNA for the CDR3: TGTGCCAGCAGCCAACCCGGGAATGGCTACACCTTC.

The chain has TRBV18 and TRBJ2-5; tentatively, D is TRBD1 (5 bases). This CDR3 region has 16 residues. CDR1 is KGHSH, CDR2 LQKENI, per germline. V dropped 2 bases and J dropped 2 bases, with 15 bases sitting between them. The CDR3 sequence: CASSPLAGILQETQYF. The CDR3 DNA reads as TGTGCCAGCTCACCATTGGCAGGGATATTGCAAGAGACCCAGTACTTC.

Here the CDR3 DNA reads TGTGCCAGTACGGGACAAGAGTTCTATGGCTACACCTTC. Residues: CASTGQEFYGYTF. The chain carries TRBV19 and TRBJ1-2; perhaps TRBD1 as D (6 bases). V lost 7 bases to trimming and J lost 4 bases, with 13 bases between them. This CDR3 is built from 13 residues. Germline loops: CDR1 LNHDA, CDR2 SQIVND (reference sequence).

The rearrangement joins TRBV21-1 to TRBJ2-7; the DNA was not compared with TRBD1, the D call given in the table. TRBV21-1 is flagged as a pseudogene. This CDR3 has 14 amino acids. CDR3 loop: CASSARPGYYEQYF. DNA of the CDR3: TGTGCCAGCAGCGCCCGCCCAGGATACTACGAGCAGTACTTC.

This clone was observed at least ten times. The chain's CDR3 is CASSEASSGSSYNEQFF. In nucleotides, the CDR3 is TGTGCCAGCAGTGAAGCTTCTAGCGGGAGCTCCTACAATGAGCAGTTCTTC. The chain carries TRBV2 and TRBJ2-1; 10 bases align to TRBD2. J gave up 0 bases and V 0 bases, and 2 bases lay outside the gene matches. Germline assignment: CDR1 SNHLY and CDR2 FYNNEI. This CDR3 contains 17 residues.

About this clone: Relative to the germline gene, one junction end is altered; a read error may explain this. The CDR3 DNA is TGCGCCAGCAGTTACGGCTCTGGGGCCAACGGCCTGACTTTC. This translates into CASSYGSGANGLTF. V and J are TRBV4-3 and TRBJ2-6, with a tentative D call TRBD1 (5 bases). The CDR3 has 14 residues. Germline CDR1 and CDR2: LGHNA and YSLEER.

In regard to this clone: One end of the junction does not line up with germline, which may come from a read error. V is TRBV9 and J is TRBJ1-5; the D is unclear. CDR1 is SGDLS and CDR2 is YYNGEE in the germline V gene. The CDR3 totals 15 residues. The CDR3 loop is CAGSLDGDSNQPQHF. The DNA of the CDR3 is TGTGCCGGCAGCCTGGACGGGGATAGCAATCAGCCCCAGCATTTT.

The J gene is TRBJ1-1, the V gene TRBV10-2; D remains ambiguous. Germline CDR1 and CDR2: WSHSY and SAAADI. V dropped 4 bases and J dropped 1 base, with 4 bases sitting between them. The CDR3 covers 12 residues. CDR3 loop: CASSAENTEAFF. CDR3 DNA sequence: TGCGCCAGCAGTGCAGAGAACACTGAAGCTTTCTTT.

The rearrangement uses TRBV9 and TRBJ2-1; 12 positions match TRBD1. With 4 bases clipped from V and 2 bases from J, the junction kept 13 bases outside the gene matches. The CDR3 length is 19 residues. The germline CDR1 and CDR2 sequences are SGDLS and YYNGEE. The CDR3 bases are TGTGCCAGCAGCCTGCCGGGACAGGGGGCAAGAGGGACCTACAATGAGCAGTTCTTC. Protein sequence: CASSLPGQGARGTYNEQFF.

The chain couples TRBV4-2 to TRBJ2-5; weak D call: TRBD2 (5 bases). Trimming cost V 0 bases and J 6 bases, with 17 bases left between them. Germline CDR1 LGHNA, CDR2 YNFKEQ. This CDR3 region has 16 residues. CDR3 DNA sequence: TGTGCCAGCAGCCAAGATCTTACGGCGGGTCGGCAGACCCAGTACTTC. Protein product: CASSQDLTAGRQTQYF.

V is TRBV19 and J is TRBJ2-1; D gene unclear. Germline V CDR1 and CDR2: LNHDA, SQIVND (reference sequence). This CDR3 comprises 14 residues. Trimming stripped 5 bases from V and 0 bases from J, with 8 bases between. The chain's CDR3 is CASSDWSSYNEQFF. The CDR3 coding sequence is TGTGCCAGTAGTGACTGGAGCTCCTACAATGAGCAGTTCTTC. The variable domain in full, with the rest retrieved from reference TRBV19 and TRBJ2-1, is DGGITQSPKYLFRKEGQNVTLSCEQNLNHDAMYWYRQDPGQGLRLIYYSQIVNDFQKGDIAEGYSVSREKKESFPLTVTSAQKNPTAFYLCASSDWSSYNEQFFGPGTRLTVL.

The chain combines TRBV28 with TRBJ2-7, with unresolved D. V shed 5 bases and J shed 3 bases, with 8 bases lying between them. This CDR3 has 12 amino acids. Germline V gene data show CDR1 as MDHEN and CDR2 as SYDVKM. The CDR3: CASSLQLYEQYF. CDR3 nucleotide sequence: TGTGCCAGCAGTCTCCAACTCTACGAGCAGTACTTC.